A single sample is the source of the 8 T cell receptor beta chains below, sequenced in a study of cytomegalovirus exposure and HLA in healthy donors. The PCR was carried out with 60 Vbeta primers and 13 Jbeta primers. Using immunoSEQ multiplex PCR, the repertoire was profiled, and TCRdb retains in-frame clones only, with some absent. The sample table sets out 200,000 or so clones. Specimen: PBMCs. The receptor source for this set is a boy aged 5-17 years in good health and CMV-seronegative.

The rearrangement links TRBV7-8 to TRBJ2-3, with D perhaps TRBD2 (6 bases). The CDR3 loop spans 17 amino acids. V dropped 1 base and J dropped 2 bases, with 16 bases sitting between them. CDR1 is SGHVS, CDR2 FQNEAQ, per germline. The CDR3 sequence is CASSLGSAGSYTDTQYF. Written as DNA, the CDR3 is TGTGCCAGCAGCTTAGGATCTGCGGGGAGTTACACAGATACGCAGTATTTT.

This rearrangement joins TRBV7-9 to TRBJ1-2, with 8 bases that match TRBD1. Trimming removed 5 bases from V and 8 bases from J; junction bases left unmatched: 4. Germline V gene sequence: CDR1 SEHNR, CDR2 FQNEAQ (reference sequence). This CDR3 comprises 12 residues. The CDR3 sequence: CASSPGQEGYTF. DNA of the CDR3: TGTGCCAGCAGCCCGGGACAGGAAGGCTACACCTTC.

CDR3: CASSQGSGRRAFF. The CDR3 DNA reads as TGTGCCAGCAGCCAGGGGTCCGGCAGGCGAGCTTTCTTT. The chain has TRBV5-4 and TRBJ1-1, with D perhaps TRBD1 (6 bases). The germline V gene has CDR1 SGHNT and CDR2 YYREEE (reference sequence). V lost 4 bases to trimming and J lost 10 bases, with 17 bases between them. This CDR3 has 13 residues.

This rearrangement joins TRBV6-5 to TRBJ2-7, with D perhaps matching TRBD1 (7 bases). CDR1 is MNHEY, CDR2 SVGAGI, per germline. Trimming pared 6 bases from V and 2 bases from J, leaving 14 bases between. This CDR3 has 14 residues. The CDR3 loop reads CASRRRDSPYEQYF. The CDR3 nucleotides read TGTGCCAGCAGGCGGCGGGACAGCCCCTACGAGCAGTACTTC.

The chain uses TRBV5-4 and TRBJ2-3; 8 positions agree with TRBD1. The CDR3 is 15 amino acids. Germline V lookup: CDR1 SGHNT, CDR2 YYREEE (reference sequence). J lost 4 bases, V lost 0 bases, and 4 bases had no gene match. In DNA, the CDR3 is TGTGCCAGCAGCTTGGGCCAGGGGGCGGCAGATACGCAGTATTTT. The encoded protein is CASSLGQGAADTQYF. Full variable domain (remainder filled in from reference TRBV5-4 and TRBJ2-3): ETGVTQSPTHLIKTRGQQVTLRCSSQSGHNTVSWYQQALGQGPQFIFQYYREEENGRGNFPPRFSGLQFPNYSSELNVNALELDDSALYLCASSLGQGAADTQYFGPGTRLTVL.

The rearrangement links TRBV7-5 to TRBJ1-2; the table's D call, TRBD1, was not checked against the DNA. TRBV7-5 is tagged as a pseudogene. The CDR3 extends over 15 amino acids. In nucleotides, the CDR3 is TGTGCCAGAAGCTTATTGTCAGGGGAGAGCTATGGCTACACCTTC. It specifies CARSLLSGESYGYTF.

The chain has TRBV7-2 and TRBJ1-5; TRBD1 might be the D (5 bases). The CDR3 covers 14 residues. Germline V lookup: CDR1 SGHTA, CDR2 FQGNSA. Between the trimmed V and J ends, which lost 4 bases and 7 bases, there was a span of 14 bases. This CDR3 is CASSSTQEYQPQHF. The CDR3 region has the DNA TGTGCCAGCAGCTCAACACAGGAATACCAGCCCCAGCATTTT. The complete variable domain, with remaining parts taken from reference TRBV7-2 and TRBJ1-5, reads GAGVSQSPSNKVTEKGKDVELRCDPISGHTALYWYRQSLGQGLEFLIYFQGNSAPDKSGLPSDRFSAERTGGSVSTLTIQRTQQEDSAVYLCASSSTQEYQPQHFGDGTRLSIL.

The J gene is TRBJ2-3, the V gene TRBV6-1; 9 nucleotides line up with TRBD2. The germline CDR1 and CDR2 sequences are MNHNS and SASEGT. This CDR3 has 17 amino acids. The trim removed 4 bases at V and 0 bases at J, leaving 8 bases unmatched. CDR3 in amino acids: CASSGLAGGQSTDTQYF. In DNA, the CDR3 is TGTGCCAGCAGTGGTCTCGCGGGGGGGCAGAGCACAGATACGCAGTATTTT.